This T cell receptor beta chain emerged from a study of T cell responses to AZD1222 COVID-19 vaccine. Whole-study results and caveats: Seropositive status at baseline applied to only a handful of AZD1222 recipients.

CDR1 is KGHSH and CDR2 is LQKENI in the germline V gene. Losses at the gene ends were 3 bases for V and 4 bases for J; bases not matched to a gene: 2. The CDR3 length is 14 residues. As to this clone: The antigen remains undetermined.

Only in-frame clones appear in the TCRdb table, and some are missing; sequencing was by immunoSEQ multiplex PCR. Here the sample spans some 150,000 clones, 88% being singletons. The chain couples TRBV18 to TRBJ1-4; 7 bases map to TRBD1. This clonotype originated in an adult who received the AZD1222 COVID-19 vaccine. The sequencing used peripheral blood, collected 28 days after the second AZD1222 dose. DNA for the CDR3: TGTGCCAGCTCACCGGGACAGTATAATGAAAAACTGTTTTTT. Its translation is CASSPGQYNEKLFF.